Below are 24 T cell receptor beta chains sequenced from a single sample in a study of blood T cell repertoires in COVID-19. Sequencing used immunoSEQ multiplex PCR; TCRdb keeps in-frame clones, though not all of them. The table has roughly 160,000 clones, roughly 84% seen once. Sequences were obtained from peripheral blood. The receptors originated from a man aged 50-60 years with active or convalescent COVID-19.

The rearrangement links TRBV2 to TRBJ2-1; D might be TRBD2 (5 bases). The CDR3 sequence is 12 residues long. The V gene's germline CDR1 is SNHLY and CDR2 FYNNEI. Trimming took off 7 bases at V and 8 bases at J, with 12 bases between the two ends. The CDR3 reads CASIISGYEQFF. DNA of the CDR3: TGTGCCAGCATTATCTCGGGGTATGAGCAGTTCTTC.

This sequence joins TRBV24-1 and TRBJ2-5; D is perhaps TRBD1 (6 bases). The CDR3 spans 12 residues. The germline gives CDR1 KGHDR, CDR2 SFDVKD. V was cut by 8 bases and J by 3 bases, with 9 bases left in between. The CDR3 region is CATTEGEETQYF. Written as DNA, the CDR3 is TGTGCCACCACCGAGGGGGAAGAGACCCAGTACTTC.

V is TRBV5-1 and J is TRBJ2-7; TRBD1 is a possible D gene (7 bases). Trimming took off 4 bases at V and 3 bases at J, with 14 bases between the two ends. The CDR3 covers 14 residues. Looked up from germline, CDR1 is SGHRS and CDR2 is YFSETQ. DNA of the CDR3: TGCGCCAGCAGCGGGGGGACAGTTCTCTACGAGCAGTACTTC. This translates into CASSGGTVLYEQYF.

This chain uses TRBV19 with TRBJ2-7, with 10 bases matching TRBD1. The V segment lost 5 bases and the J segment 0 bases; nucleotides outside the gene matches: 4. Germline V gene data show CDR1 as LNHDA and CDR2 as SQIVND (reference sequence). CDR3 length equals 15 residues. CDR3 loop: CASSPGQGSSYEQYF. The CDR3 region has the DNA TGTGCCAGTAGTCCGGGACAGGGGAGCTCCTACGAGCAGTACTTC.

CDR3 DNA sequence: TGTGCCAGCAGTCCCTGGACTCGGGGAGAGACCCAGTACTTC. Translated: CASSPWTRGETQYF. The rearrangement uses TRBV6-5 and TRBJ2-5; D perhaps matches TRBD2 (5 bases). The CDR3 sequence is 14 residues long. The germline gives CDR1 MNHEY, CDR2 SVGAGI. V lost 5 bases and J lost 4, with 14 bases in between.

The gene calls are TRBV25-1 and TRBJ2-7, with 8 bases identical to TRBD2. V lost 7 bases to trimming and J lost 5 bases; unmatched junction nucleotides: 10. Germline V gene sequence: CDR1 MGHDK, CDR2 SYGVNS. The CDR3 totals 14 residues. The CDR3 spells CASTFNGRVDEQYF. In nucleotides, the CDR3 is TGTGCCAGCACCTTTAACGGGAGGGTCGACGAGCAGTACTTC.

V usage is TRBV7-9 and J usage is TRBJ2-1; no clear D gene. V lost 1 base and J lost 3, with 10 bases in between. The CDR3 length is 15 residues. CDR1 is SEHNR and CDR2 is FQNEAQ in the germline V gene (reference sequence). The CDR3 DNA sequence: TGTGCCAGCAGCTTAGTGAGGATTTTCTACAATGAGCAGTTCTTC. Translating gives CASSLVRIFYNEQFF.

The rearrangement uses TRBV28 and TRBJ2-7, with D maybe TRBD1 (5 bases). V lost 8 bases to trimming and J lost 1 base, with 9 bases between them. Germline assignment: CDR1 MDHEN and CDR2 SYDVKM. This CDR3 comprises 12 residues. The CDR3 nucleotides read TGTGCCAGCCAGGGCCGTTCCTACGAGCAGTACTTC. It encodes CASQGRSYEQYF.

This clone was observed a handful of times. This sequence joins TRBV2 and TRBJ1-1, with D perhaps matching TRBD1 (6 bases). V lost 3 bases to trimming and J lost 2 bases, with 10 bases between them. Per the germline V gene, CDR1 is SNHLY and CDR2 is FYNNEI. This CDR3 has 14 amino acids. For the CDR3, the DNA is TGTGCCAGCAGTGAGGACAGAAGAAACACTGAAGCTTTCTTT. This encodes CASSEDRRNTEAFF.

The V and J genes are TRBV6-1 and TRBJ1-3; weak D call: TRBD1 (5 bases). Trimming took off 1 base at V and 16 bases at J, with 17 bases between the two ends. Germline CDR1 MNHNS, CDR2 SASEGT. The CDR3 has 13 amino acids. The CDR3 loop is CASSEGLTVVSYF. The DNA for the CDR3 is TGTGCCAGCAGTGAAGGCCTGACAGTGGTTTCCTATTTT.

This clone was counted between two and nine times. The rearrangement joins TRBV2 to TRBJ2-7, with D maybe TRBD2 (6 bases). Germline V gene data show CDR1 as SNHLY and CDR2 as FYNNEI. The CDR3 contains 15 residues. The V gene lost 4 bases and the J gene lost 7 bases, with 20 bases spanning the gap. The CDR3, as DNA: TGTGCCAGCAGTGCGGGAGCCACGAGGGTTCGGGAGCAGTACTTC. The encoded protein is CASSAGATRVREQYF.

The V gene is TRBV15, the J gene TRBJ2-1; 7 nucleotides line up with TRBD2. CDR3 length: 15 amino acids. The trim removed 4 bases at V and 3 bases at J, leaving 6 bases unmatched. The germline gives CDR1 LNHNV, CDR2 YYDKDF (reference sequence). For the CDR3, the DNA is TGTGCCACCAGCATATTAGCGGGTGGCTACAATGAGCAGTTCTTC. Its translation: CATSILAGGYNEQFF.

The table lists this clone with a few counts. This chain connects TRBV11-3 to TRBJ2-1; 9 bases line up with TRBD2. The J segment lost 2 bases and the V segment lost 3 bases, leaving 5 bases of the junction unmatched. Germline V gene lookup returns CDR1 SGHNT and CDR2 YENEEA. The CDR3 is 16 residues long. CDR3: CASSLEGLATYNEQFF. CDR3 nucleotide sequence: TGTGCCAGCAGCTTGGAGGGACTAGCAACCTACAATGAGCAGTTCTTC.

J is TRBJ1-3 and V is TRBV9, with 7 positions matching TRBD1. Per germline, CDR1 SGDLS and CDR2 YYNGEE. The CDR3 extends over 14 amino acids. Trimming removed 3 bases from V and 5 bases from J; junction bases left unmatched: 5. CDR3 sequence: CASSGQGIRNTIYF. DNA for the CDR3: TGTGCCAGCAGCGGACAGGGTATCAGAAACACCATATATTTT.

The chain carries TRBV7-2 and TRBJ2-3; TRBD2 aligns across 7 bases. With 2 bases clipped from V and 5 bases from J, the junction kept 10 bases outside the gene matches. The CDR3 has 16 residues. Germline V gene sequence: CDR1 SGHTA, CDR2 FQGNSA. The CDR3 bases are TGTGCCAGCAGCTTAACCGGCGGGAGATTTGGAGATACGCAGTATTTT. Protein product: CASSLTGGRFGDTQYF.

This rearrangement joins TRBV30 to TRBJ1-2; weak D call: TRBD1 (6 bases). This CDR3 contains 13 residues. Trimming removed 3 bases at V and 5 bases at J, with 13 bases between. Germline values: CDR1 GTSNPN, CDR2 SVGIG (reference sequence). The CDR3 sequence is CAWRNRVDYGYTF. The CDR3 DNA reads TGTGCCTGGAGGAACAGGGTTGATTATGGCTACACCTTC. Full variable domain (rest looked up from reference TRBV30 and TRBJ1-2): SQTIHQWPATLVQPVGSPLSLECTVEGTSNPNLYWYRQAAGRGLQLLFYSVGIGQISSEVPQNLSASRPQDRQFILSSKKLLLSDSGFYLCAWRNRVDYGYTFGSGTRLTVV.

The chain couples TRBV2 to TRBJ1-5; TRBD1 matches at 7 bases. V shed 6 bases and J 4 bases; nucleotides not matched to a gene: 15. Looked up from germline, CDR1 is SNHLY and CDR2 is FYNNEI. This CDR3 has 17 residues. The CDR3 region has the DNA TGTGCCAGCAGAGTCTCATCGACAGGGCTAGGGAATCAGCCCCAGCATTTT. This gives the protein CASRVSSTGLGNQPQHF. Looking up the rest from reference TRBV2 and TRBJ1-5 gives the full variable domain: EPEVTQTPSHQVTQMGQEVILRCVPISNHLYFYWYRQILGQKVEFLVSFYNNEISEKSEIFDDQFSVERPDGSNFTLKIRSTKLEDSAMYFCASRVSSTGLGNQPQHFGDGTRLSIL.

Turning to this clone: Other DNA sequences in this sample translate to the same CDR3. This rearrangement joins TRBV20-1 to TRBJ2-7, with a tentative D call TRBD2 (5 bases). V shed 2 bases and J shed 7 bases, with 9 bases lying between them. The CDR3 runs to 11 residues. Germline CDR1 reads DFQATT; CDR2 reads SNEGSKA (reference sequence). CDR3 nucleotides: TGCAGTGCTAGATCGGGGTTTGAGCAGTACTTC. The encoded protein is CSARSGFEQYF.

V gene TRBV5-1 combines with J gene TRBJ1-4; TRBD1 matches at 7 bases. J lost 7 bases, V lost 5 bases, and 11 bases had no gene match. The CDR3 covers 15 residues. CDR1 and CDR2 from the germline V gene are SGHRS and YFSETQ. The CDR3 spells CASSELGTVAEKLFF. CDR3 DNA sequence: TGCGCCAGCAGTGAACTCGGGACAGTGGCTGAAAAACTGTTTTTT.

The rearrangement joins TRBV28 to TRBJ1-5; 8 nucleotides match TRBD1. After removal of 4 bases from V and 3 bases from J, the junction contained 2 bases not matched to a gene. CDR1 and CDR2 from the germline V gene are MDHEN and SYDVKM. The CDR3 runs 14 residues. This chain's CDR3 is CASSWTGTNQPQHF. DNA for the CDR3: TGTGCCAGCAGTTGGACAGGGACCAATCAGCCCCAGCATTTT.

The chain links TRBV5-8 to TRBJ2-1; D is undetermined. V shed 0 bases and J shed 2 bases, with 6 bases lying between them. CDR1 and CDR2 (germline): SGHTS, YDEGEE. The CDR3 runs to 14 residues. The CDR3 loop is CASSLGRTYNEQFF. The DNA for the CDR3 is TGTGCCAGCAGCTTGGGCAGGACCTACAATGAGCAGTTCTTC.

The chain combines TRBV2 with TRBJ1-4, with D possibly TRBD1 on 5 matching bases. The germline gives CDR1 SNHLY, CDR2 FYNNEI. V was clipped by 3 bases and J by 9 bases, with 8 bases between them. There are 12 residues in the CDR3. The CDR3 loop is CASSDPGKKLFF. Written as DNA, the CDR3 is TGTGCCAGCAGTGATCCAGGGAAAAAACTGTTTTTT.

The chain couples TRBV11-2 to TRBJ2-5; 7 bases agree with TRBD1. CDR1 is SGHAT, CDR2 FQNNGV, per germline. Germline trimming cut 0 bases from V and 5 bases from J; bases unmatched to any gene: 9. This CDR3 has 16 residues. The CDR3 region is CASSLDRRQGGETQYF. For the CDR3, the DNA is TGTGCCAGCAGCTTAGATAGGCGACAGGGCGGCGAGACCCAGTACTTC.

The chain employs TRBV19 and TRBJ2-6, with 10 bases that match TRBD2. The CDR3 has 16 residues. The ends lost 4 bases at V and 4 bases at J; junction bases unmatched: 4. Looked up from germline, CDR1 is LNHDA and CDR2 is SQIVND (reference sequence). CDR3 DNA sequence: TGTGCCAGTAGTACAGCGGGAGGGGGAGGGGCCAACGTCCTGACTTTC. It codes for CASSTAGGGGANVLTF.